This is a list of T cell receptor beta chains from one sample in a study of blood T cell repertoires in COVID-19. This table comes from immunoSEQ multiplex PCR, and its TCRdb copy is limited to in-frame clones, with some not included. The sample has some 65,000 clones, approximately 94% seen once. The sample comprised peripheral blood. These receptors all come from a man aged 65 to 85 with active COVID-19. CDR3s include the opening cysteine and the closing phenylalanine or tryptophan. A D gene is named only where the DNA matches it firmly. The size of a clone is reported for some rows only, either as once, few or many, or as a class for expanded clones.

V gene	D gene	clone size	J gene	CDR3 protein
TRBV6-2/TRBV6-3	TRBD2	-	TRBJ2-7	CASSYWTSREQYF
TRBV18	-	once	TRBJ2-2	CASSPRGEDRYTGELFF
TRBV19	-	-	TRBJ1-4	CARTQAPVPF
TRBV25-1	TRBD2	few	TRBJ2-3	CATQLAGDTDTQYF
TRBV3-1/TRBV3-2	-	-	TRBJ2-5	CASSQAQIWATNRETQYF
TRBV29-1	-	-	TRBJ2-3	CSVEGDNTQYF
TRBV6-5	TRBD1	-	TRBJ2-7	CASSYSGQAPSYEQYF
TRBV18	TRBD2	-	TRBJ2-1	CASSPRRGGQDEQFF
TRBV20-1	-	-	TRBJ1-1	CSASWQGWAEAFF
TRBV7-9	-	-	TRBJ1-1	CASSLVPGTGTEAFF
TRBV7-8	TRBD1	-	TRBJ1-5	CASSLGVTGGWNQPQHF
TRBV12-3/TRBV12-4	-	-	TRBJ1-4	CATRKGANEKLFF
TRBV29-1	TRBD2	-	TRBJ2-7	CSVGGAGGSYEQYF
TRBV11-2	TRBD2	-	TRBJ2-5	CASSLDRSGGALETQYF
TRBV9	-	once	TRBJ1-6	CASSSWGQGNSPLHF
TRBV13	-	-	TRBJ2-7	CASSSRRGRTSGEQYF
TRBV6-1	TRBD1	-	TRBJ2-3	CASSEGQGITDTQYF
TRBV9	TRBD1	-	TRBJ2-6	CASSVFRTGTGANVLTF
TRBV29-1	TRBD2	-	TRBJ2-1	CSAQLAGGYNEQFF
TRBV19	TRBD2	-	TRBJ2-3	CASRPSGTTDTQYF
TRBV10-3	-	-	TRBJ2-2	CAISLATPTGELFF
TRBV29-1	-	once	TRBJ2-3	CSVDGHPLGTDTQYF
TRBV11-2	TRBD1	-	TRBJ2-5	CASSFLGTDQETQYF
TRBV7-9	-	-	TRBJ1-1	CASRLTENTEAFF
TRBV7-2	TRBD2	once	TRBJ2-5	CASSATRGGIHQYF
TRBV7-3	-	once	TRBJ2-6	CASSQTVSGANVLTF
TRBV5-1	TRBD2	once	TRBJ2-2	CASSFLSGGNTGELFF
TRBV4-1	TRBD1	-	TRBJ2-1	CASSQAGTASSYNEQFF
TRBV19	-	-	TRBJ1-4	CASTLNEKLFF
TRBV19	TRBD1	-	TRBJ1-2	CASKDRATGYTF
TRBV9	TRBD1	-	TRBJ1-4	CASSVGQGANEKLFF
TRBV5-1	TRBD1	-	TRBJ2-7	CASSLGQGPYEQYF
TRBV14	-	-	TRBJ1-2	CASSQNGNYGYTF
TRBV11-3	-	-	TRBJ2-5	CASSLSGVRETQYF
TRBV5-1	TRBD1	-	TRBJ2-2	CASSIGQGTGELFF
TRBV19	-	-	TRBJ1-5	CASSRQGGQPQHF
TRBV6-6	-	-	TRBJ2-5	CASSRPWADIQETQYF
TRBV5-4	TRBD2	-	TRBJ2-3	CASSSGTSEDTQYF
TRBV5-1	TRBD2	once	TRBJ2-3	CASSSLRGSGGTDTQYF
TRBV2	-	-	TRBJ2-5	CASSDGTLGGETQYF
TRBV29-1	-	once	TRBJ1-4	CSVGAGNGELFF
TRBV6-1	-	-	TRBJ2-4	CASSEAGTPIHIAKNIQYF
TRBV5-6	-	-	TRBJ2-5	CASAGSGVWTQYF
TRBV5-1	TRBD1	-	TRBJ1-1	CASSLRAPGQGMNTEAFF
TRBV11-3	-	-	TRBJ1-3	CASSLVDSIRIRSGNTIYF
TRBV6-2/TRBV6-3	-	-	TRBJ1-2	CASSLDGGGYGYTF
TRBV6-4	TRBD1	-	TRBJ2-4	CASRQGDIQYF